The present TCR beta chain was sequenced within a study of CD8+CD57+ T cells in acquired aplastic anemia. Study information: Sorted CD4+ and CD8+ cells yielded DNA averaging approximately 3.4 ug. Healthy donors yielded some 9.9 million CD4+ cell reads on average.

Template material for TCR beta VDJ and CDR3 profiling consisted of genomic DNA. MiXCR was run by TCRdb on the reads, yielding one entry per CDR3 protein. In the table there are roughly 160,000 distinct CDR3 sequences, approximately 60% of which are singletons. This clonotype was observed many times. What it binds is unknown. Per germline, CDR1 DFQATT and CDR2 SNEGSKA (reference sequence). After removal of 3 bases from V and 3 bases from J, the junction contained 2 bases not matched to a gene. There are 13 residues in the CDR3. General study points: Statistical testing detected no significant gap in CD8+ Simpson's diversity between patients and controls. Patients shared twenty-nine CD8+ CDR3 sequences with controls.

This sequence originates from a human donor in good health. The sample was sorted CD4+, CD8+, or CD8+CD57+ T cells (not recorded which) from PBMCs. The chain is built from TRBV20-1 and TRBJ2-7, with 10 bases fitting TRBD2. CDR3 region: CSASGTSDYEQYF. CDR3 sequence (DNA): TGCAGTGCTAGCGGGACTAGCGACTACGAGCAGTACTTC.